This T cell receptor beta chain was observed in a study of regulatory T cells in long-lasting Graves disease. Time point indicated: persistent/refractory GD, antithyroid drugs over 5 years with positive TRAb. RNA isolated from PBMCs was used to make the TCR library. EDTA tubes received 7.5 to 9 milliliters of collected peripheral blood. Library construction for TCR beta used iRepertoire HTBI primers and Arm-PCR of CDR3 regions. TCRdb re-analysed the multiplex PCR reads in MiXCR, keeping a single row per CDR3 protein. The table lists about 430,000 distinct CDR3 sequences, around 20% of them singletons. Worth noting for this clonotype: Its target is unknown.

The ends lost 6 bases at V and 5 bases at J; junction bases unmatched: 7. The V gene's germline CDR1 is GTSNPN and CDR2 SVGIG (reference sequence). There are 13 residues in the CDR3. The study, taken as a whole, reports: There was favoring of TRBV28, TRBJ1-2 and TRBJ2-5 in persistent disease.

Sequencing used peripheral blood mononuclear cells (PBMCs), obtained when the disease was refractory, from a patient treated with antithyroid drugs. The sequence came from a female donor with Graves disease. The chain has TRBV30 and TRBJ2-7, with TRBD2 identical over 10 bases. CDR3 bases: TGTGCCTGCGGACGACTAGCGGGTGACGAGCAGTACTTC. Protein sequence: CACGRLAGDEQYF.